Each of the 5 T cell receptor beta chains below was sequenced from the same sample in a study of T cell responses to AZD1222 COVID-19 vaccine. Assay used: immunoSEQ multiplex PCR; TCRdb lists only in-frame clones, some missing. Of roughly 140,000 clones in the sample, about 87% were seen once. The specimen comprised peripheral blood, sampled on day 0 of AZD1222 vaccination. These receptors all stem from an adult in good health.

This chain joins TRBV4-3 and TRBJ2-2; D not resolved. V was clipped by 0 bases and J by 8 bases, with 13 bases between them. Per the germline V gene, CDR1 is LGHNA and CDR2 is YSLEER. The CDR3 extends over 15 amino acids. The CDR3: CASSQEGRSAGELFF. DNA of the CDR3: TGCGCCAGCAGCCAAGAAGGGCGATCTGCTGGGGAGCTGTTTTTT.

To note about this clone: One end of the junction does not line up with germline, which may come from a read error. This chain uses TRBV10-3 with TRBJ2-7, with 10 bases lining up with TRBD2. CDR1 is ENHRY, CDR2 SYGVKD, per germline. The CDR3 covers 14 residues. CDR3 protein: CATSSGRQSYEQYF. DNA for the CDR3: TGTGCCACCAGTAGCGGGAGGCAATCCTACGAGCAGTACTTC.

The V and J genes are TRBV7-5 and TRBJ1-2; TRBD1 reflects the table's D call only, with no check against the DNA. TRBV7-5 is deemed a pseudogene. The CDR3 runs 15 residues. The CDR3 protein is CARSLRVRGPYGYTF. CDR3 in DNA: TGTGCCAGAAGCCTAAGAGTAAGGGGGCCCTATGGCTACACCTTC.

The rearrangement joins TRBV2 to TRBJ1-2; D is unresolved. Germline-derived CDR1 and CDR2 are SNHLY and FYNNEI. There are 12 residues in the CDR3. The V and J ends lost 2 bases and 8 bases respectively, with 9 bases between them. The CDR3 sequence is CASSELGEGYTF. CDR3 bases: TGTGCCAGCAGTGAACTTGGGGAGGGCTACACCTTC.

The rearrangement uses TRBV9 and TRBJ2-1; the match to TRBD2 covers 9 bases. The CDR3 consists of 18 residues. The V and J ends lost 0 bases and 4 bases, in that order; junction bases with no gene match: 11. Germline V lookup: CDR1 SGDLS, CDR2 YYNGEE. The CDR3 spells CASSVVALLAGAYNEQFF. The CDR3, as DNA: TGTGCCAGCAGCGTAGTAGCCCTCTTAGCGGGAGCGTACAATGAGCAGTTCTTC. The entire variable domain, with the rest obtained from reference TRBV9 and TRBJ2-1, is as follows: DSGVTQTPKHLITATGQRVTLRCSPRSGDLSVYWYQQSLDQGLQFLIQYYNGEERAKGNILERFSAQQFPDLHSELNLSSLELGDSALYFCASSVVALLAGAYNEQFFGPGTRLTVL.